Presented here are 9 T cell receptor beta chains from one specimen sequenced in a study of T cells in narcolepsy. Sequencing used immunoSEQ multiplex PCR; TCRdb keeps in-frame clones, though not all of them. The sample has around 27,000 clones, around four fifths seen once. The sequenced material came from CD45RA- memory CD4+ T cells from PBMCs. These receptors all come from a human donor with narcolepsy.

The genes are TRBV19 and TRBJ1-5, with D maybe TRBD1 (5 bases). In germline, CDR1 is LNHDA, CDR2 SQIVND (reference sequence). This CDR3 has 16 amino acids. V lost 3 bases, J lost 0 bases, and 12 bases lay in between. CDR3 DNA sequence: TGTGCCAGTAGTATTCGGGGCAGGGATAGCAATCAGCCCCAGCATTTT. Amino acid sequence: CASSIRGRDSNQPQHF.

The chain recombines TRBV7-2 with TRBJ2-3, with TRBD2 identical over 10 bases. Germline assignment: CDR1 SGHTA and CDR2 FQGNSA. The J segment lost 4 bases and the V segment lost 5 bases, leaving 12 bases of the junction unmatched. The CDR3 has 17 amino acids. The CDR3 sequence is CASSRRLAGGVPDTQYF. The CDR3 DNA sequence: TGTGCCAGCAGCCGGAGATTAGCGGGAGGAGTCCCAGATACGCAGTATTTT.

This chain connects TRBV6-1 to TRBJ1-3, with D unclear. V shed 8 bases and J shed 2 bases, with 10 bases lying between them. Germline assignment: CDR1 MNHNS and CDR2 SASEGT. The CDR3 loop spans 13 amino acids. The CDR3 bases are TGTGCCAGCGAGCTGAGCCCTGGAAACACCATATATTTT. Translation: CASELSPGNTIYF.

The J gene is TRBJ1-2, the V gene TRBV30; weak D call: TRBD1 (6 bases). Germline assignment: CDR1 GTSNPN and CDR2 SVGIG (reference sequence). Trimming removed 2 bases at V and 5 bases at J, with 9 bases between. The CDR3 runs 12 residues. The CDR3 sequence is CAWSPGAYGYTF. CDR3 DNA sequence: TGTGCCTGGAGTCCAGGGGCTTATGGCTACACCTTC.

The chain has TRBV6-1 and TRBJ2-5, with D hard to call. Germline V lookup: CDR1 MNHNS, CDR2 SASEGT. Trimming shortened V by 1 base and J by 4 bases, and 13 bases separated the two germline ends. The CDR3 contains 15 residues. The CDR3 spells CASSEEANRLETQYF. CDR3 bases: TGTGCCAGCAGTGAAGAGGCTAACCGGTTAGAGACCCAGTACTTC.

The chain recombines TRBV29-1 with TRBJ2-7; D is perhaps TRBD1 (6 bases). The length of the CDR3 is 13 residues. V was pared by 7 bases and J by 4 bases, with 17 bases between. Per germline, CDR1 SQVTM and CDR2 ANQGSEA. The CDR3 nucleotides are TGCAGCGCTGGTGGGGGCAGGGCTTACGAGCAGTACTTC. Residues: CSAGGGRAYEQYF.

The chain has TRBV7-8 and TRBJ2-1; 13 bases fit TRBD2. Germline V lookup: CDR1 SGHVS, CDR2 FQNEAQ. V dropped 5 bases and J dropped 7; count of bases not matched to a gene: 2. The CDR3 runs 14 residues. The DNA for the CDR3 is TGTGCCAGCAGCCAGGGACTAGCGGGAAATGAGCAGTTCTTC. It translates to CASSQGLAGNEQFF.

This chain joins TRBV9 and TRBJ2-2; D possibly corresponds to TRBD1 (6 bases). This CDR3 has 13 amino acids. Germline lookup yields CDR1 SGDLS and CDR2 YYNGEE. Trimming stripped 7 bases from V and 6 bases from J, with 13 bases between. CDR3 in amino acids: CASRSGVSGELFF. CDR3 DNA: TGTGCCAGCCGATCAGGGGTATCCGGGGAGCTGTTTTTT.

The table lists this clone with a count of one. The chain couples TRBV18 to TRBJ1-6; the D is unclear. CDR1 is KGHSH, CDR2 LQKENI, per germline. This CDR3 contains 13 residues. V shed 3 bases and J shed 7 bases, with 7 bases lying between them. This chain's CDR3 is CASSPLGNSPLHF. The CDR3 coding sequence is TGTGCCAGCTCACCGTTGGGCAATTCACCCCTCCACTTT.